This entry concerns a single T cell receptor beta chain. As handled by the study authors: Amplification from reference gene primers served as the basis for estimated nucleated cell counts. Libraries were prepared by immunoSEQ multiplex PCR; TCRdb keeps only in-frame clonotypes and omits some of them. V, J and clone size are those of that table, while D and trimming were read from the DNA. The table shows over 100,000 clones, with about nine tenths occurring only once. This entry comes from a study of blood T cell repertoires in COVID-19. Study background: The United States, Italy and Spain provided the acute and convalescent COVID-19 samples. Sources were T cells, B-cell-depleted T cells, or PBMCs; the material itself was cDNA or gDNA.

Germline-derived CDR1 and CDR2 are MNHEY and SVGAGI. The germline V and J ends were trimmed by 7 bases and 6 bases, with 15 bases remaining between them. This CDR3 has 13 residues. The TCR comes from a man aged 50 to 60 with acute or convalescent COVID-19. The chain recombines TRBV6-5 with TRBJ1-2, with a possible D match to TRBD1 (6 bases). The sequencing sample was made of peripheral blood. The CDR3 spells CASITPGTNGYTF. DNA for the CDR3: TGTGCCAGCATTACACCAGGGACAAATGGCTACACCTTC.